The sequence of this TCR beta chain was determined in a study of beta chain features in type 1 diabetes. Study-wide context: Healthy donors resembled patients in age, gender and cell yields. Analysis included more than 90 million sorted cells drawn from all samples.

Expressed TCRB transcripts were sequenced, since all the RNA that had been isolated was reverse transcribed. The protocol was immunoSEQ multiplex PCR, while the TCRdb copy is restricted to in-frame clones and leaves out a portion. The table has about 270,000 clones, roughly 13% seen once. There was one heparinised blood draw per donor, averaging roughly 0.12 L. Study observations and caveats: A greater similarity of naive, central memory and Treg TCRB repertoires was seen among patients than among healthy donors. Moderately but significantly shorter TCRB CDR3s were found in Type 1 diabetes patients in all four CD4+ subsets.

CDR1 SGHTA and CDR2 FQGNSA come from the germline V gene. This CDR3 is built from 13 residues. V trimming: 3 bases; J trimming: 9 bases; junction bases outside the gene matches: 7. This clone was seen a few times. Its specificity is not known. This receptor was taken from a man aged 25-45 years with type 1 diabetes. What was sequenced was naive CD4+ T cells from blood. The chain joins TRBV7-2 to TRBJ2-7, with TRBD1 matching over 8 bases. As DNA, the CDR3 is TGTGCCAGCAGCTTCGGACAGGGTGTAGGGCAGTACTTC. The encoded protein is CASSFGQGVGQYF.